The text below deals with one T cell receptor (beta chain). These data come from a study of OX40 agonist ivuxolimab in advanced cancers. The CDR3 is 16 amino acids. Looked up from germline, CDR1 is SGHDT and CDR2 is YYEEEE. The ends lost 4 bases at V and 2 bases at J; junction bases unmatched: 8. Clones were read by immunoSEQ multiplex PCR, and TCRdb kept only the in-frame ones, dropping some. The sample holds approximately 80,000 clones; approximately 89% are singletons and the top ten take about 0.2%. Sample: CD4+ or CD8+ T cells sorted from blood, taken in a trial of the OX40 agonist ivuxolimab. The receptor was isolated from an adult with an advanced solid tumor such as melanoma, head and neck, liver or kidney cancer. This chain connects TRBV5-6 to TRBJ2-2, with 7 positions matching TRBD1. The CDR3 DNA sequence: TGTGCCAGCAGCCTTATCGGACAGGCAAACACCGGGGAGCTGTTTTTT. Translated: CASSLIGQANTGELFF.